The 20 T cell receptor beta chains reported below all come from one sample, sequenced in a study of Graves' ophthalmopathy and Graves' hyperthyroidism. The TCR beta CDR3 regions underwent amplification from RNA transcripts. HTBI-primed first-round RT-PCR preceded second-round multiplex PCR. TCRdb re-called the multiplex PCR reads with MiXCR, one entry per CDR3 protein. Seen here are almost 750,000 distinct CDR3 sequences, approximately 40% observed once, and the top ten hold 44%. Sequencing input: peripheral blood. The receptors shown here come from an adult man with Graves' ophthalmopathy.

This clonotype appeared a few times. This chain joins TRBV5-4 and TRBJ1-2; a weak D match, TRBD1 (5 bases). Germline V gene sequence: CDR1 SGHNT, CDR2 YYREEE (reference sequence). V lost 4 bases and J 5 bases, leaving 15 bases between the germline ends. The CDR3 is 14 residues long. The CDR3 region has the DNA TGTGCCAGCAGCCTGGGGGGGAATCGGTATGGCTACACCTTC. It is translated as CASSLGGNRYGYTF.

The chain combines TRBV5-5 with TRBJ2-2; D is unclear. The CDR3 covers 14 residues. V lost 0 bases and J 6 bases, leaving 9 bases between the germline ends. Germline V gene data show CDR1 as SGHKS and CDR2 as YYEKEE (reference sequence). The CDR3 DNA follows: TGTGCCAGCAGCTTGGAAGGTTTTTCCGGGGAGCTGTTTTTT. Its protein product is CASSLEGFSGELFF.

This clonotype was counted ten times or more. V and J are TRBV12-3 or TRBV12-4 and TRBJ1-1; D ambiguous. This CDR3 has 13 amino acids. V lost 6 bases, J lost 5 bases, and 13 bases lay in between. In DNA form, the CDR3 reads TGTGCCAGCAGGGCGGGCGGAGGGACTGAAGCTTTCTTT. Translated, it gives CASRAGGGTEAFF.

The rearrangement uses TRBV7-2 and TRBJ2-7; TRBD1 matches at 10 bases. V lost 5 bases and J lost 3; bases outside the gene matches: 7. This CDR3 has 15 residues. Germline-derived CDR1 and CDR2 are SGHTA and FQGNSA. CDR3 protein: CASSPRQGAYYEQYF. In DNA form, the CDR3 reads TGTGCCAGCAGCCCTAGACAGGGGGCCTACTACGAGCAGTACTTC.

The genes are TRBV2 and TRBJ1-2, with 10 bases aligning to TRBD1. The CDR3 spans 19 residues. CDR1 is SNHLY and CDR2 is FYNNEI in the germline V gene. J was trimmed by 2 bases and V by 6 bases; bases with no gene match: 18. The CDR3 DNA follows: TGTGCCAGCAGCTCCCGGGGCTGGACAGGGGGACCAACGAACTATGGCTACACCTTC. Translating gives CASSSRGWTGGPTNYGYTF.

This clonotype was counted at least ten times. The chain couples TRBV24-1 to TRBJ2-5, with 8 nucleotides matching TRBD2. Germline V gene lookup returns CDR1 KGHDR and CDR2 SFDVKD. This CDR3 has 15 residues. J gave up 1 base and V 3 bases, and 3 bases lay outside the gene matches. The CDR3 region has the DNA TGTGCCACCAGTGATCCTAGCGGGTCCCAAGAGACCCAGTACTTC. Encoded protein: CATSDPSGSQETQYF.

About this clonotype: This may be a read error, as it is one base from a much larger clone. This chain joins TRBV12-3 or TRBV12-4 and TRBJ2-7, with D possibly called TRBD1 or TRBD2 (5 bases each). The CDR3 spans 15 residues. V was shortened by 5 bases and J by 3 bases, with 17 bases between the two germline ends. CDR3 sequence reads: CASSLGQVGDYEQYF. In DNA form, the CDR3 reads TGTGCCAGCAGTCTTGGCCAGGTGGGGGACTACGAGCAGTACTTC.

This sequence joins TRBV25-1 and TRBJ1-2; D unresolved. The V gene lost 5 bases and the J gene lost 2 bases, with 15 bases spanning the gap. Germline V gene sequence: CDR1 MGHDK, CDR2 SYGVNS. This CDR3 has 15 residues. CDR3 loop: CASSSYSRVNYGYTF. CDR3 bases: TGTGCCAGCAGTTCATACAGCCGGGTAAACTATGGCTACACCTTC.

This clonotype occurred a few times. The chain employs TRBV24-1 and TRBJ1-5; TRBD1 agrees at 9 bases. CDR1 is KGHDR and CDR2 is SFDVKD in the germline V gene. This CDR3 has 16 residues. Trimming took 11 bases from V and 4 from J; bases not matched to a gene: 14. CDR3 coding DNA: TGTGCCAGCTCTCAGGGGACAGGGTTTGGTAATCAGCCCCAGCATTTT. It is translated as CASSQGTGFGNQPQHF.

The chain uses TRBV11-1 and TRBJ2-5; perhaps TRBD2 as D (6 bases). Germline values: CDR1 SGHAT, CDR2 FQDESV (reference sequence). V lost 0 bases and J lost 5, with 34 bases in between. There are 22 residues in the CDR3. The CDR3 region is CASSLAGGPSVAVVAEEETQYF. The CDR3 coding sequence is TGTGCCAGCAGCTTAGCGGGGGGACCCTCGGTAGCGGTCGTGGCGGAAGAGGAGACCCAGTACTTC.

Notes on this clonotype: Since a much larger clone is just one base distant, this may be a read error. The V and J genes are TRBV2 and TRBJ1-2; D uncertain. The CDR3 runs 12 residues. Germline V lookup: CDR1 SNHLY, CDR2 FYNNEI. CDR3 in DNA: TGTGCCAGCAGTAACAGCTATTATGGCCACACCTTC. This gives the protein CASSNSYYGHTF.

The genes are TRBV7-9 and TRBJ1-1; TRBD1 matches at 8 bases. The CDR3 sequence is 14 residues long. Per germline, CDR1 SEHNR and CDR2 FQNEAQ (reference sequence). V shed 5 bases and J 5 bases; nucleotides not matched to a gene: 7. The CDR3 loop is CASSRTGGLTEAFF. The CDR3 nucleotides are TGTGCCAGCAGCCGAACAGGGGGTCTGACTGAAGCTTTCTTT. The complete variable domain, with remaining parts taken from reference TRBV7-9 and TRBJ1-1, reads DTGVSQNPRHKITKRGQNVTFRCDPISEHNRLYWYRQTLGQGPEFLTYFQNEAQLEKSRLLSDRFSAERPKGSFSTLEIQRTEQGDSAMYLCASSRTGGLTEAFFGQGTRLTVV.

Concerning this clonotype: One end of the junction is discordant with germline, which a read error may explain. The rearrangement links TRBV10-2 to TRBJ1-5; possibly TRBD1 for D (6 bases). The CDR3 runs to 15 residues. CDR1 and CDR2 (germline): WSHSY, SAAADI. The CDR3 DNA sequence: TGCGCCAGCAGGGACAGCGGTTATAGCAATCAGCCCCGGCATTTT. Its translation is CASRDSGYSNQPRHF.

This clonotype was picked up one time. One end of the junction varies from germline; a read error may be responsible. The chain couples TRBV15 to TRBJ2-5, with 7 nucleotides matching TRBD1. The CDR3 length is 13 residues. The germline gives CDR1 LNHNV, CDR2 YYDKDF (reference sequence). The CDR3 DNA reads TGTTCCACCAGCAGGGACAGCTTTGGGACCCGGTACTTC. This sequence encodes CSTSRDSFGTRYF.

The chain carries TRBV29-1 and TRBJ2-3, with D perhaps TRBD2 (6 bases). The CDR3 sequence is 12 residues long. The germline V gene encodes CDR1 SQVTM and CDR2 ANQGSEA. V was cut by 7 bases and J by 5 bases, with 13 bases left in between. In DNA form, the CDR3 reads TGCAGCGCAACGGGAGTTGGAGATACGCAGTATTTT. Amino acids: CSATGVGDTQYF.

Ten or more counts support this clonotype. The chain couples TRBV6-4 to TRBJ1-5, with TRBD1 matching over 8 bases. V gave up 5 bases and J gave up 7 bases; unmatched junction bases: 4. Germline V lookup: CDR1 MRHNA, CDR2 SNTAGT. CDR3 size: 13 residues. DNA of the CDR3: TGTGCCAGCAGTAAAAACAGGGGGCAGCCCCAGCATTTT. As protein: CASSKNRGQPQHF.

In nucleotides, the CDR3 is TGTGCCAGCAGCTTAGCTCAGGGGAGCGAGCAGTACTTC. Its translation is CASSLAQGSEQYF. V and J are TRBV11-1 and TRBJ2-7; perhaps TRBD1 as D (6 bases). Deletions cut 0 bases from V and 6 bases from J, with 9 bases between. The CDR3 sequence is 13 residues long. Germline lookup yields CDR1 SGHAT and CDR2 FQDESV (reference sequence).

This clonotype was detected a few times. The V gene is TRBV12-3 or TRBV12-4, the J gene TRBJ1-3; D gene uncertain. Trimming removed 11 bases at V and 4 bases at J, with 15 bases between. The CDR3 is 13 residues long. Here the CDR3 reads CASRAGPGNTIYF. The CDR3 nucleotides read TGTGCCTCTAGGGCAGGACCGGGAAACACCATATATTTT.

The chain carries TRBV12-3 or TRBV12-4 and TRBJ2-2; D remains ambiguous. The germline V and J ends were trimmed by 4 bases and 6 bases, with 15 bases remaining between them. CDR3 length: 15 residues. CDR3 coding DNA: TGTGCCAGCAGTTCCGAGCGAGCCGAGCCCGGGGAGCTGTTTTTT. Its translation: CASSSERAEPGELFF.

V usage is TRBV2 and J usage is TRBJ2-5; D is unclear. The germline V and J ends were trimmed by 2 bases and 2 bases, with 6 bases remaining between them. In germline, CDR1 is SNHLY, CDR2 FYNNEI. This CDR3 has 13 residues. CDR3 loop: CASSEWVQETQYF. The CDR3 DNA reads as TGTGCCAGCAGTGAATGGGTTCAAGAGACCCAGTACTTC.